This TCR beta chain was profiled in a study of control samples from healthy donors and cancer patients. Measured with immunoSEQ multiplex PCR; TCRdb has only the in-frame clones, and not every one. The repertoire includes about 140,000 clones, 94% of them detected once, and approximately 14% sits in the top ten. The CDR3 loop spans 14 amino acids. Germline V gene sequence: CDR1 MDHEN, CDR2 SYDVKM. The V and J ends lost 3 bases and 4 bases respectively, with 10 bases between them. The receptor was derived from a man aged 40-50 years in good health. The V call is TRBV28, the J call TRBJ2-1, with D unresolved. The sequencing input was blood. Here the CDR3 DNA reads TGTGCCAGCAGTTTGGATAGAAGATACAATGAGCAGTTCTTC. Translated: CASSLDRRYNEQFF.